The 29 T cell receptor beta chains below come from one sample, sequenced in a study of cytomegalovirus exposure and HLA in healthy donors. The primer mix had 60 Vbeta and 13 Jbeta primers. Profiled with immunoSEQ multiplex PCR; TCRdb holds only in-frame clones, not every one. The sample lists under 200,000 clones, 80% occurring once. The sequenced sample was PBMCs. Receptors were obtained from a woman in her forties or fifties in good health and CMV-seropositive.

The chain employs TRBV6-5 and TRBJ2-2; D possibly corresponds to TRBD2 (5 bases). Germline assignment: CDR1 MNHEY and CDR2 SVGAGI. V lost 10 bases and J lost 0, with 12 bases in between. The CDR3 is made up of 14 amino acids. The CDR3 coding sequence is TGTGCCACGCACCGGGGATCGAACACCGGGGAGCTGTTTTTT. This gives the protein CATHRGSNTGELFF.

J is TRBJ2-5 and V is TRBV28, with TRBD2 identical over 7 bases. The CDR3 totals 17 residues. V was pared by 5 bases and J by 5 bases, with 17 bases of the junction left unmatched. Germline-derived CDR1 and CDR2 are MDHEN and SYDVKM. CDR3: CASSRRDWDYGAETQYF. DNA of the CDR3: TGTGCCAGCAGTCGCAGAGATTGGGACTACGGAGCCGAGACCCAGTACTTC.

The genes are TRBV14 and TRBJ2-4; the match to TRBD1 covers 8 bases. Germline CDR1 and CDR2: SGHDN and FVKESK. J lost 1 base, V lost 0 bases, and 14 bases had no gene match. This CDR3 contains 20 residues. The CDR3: CASSQDRPGQVTRAKNIQYF. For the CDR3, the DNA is TGTGCCAGCAGCCAAGATCGGCCGGGACAGGTGACTAGGGCCAAAAACATTCAGTACTTC. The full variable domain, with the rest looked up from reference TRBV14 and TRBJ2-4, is EAGVTQFPSHSVIEKGQTVTLRCDPISGHDNLYWYRRVMGKEIKFLLHFVKESKQDESGMPNNRFLAERTGGTYSTLKVQPAELEDSGVYFCASSQDRPGQVTRAKNIQYFGAGTRLSVL.

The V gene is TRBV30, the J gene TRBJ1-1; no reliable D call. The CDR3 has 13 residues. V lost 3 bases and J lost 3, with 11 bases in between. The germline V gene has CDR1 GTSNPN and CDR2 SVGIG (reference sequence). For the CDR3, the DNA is TGTGCCTGGAGGCTTAATCGGGACACTGAAGCTTTCTTT. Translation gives CAWRLNRDTEAFF.

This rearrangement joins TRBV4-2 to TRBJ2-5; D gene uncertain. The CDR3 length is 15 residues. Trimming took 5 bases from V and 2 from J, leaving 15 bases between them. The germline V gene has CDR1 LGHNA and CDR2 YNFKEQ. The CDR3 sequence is CASSAVFREQETQYF. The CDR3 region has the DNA TGTGCCAGCAGCGCGGTTTTTAGAGAGCAAGAGACCCAGTACTTC.

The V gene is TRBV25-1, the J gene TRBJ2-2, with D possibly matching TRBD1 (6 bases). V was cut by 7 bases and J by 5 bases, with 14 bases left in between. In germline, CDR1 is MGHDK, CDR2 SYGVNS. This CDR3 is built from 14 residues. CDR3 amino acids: CASKPGQVTGELFF. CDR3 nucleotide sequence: TGTGCCAGCAAACCGGGACAAGTTACCGGGGAGCTGTTTTTT.

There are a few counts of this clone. The CDR3 sequence is CASSRVGPTEAFF. Written as DNA, the CDR3 is TGTGCCAGTAGCCGGGTTGGCCCCACTGAAGCTTTCTTT. The chain has TRBV19 and TRBJ1-1, with D hard to call. Germline V lookup: CDR1 LNHDA, CDR2 SQIVND (reference sequence). CDR3 length: 13 residues. With 6 bases removed from V and 4 bases from J, the gap between germline ends came to 12 bases. The entire variable domain, with the rest obtained from reference TRBV19 and TRBJ1-1, is as follows: DGGITQSPKYLFRKEGQNVTLSCEQNLNHDAMYWYRQDPGQGLRLIYYSQIVNDFQKGDIAEGYSVSREKKESFPLTVTSAQKNPTAFYLCASSRVGPTEAFFGQGTRLTVV.

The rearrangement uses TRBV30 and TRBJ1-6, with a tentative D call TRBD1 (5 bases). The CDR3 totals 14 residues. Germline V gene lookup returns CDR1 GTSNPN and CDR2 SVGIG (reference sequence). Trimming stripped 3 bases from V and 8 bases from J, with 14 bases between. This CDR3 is CAWRRRGVDSPLHF. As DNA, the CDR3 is TGTGCCTGGAGACGTCGGGGGGTGGATTCACCCCTCCACTTT. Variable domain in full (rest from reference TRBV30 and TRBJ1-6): SQTIHQWPATLVQPVGSPLSLECTVEGTSNPNLYWYRQAAGRGLQLLFYSVGIGQISSEVPQNLSASRPQDRQFILSSKKLLLSDSGFYLCAWRRRGVDSPLHFGNGTRLTVT.

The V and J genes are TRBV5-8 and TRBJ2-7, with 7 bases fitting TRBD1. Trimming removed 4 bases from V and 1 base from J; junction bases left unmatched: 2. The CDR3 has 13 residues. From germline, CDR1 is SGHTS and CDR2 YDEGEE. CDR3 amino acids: CASSQTGSYEQYF. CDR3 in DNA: TGTGCCAGCAGCCAGACAGGGTCCTACGAGCAGTACTTC.

The CDR3 region has the DNA TGTGCCATCAGCATTAGCGGGAGCTCAGATACGCAGTATTTT. This codes for CAISISGSSDTQYF. The chain combines TRBV10-3 with TRBJ2-3; 9 nucleotides line up with TRBD2. Trimming took 6 bases from V and 4 from J; bases not matched to a gene: 5. The CDR3 sequence is 14 residues long. The V gene's germline CDR1 is ENHRY and CDR2 SYGVKD.

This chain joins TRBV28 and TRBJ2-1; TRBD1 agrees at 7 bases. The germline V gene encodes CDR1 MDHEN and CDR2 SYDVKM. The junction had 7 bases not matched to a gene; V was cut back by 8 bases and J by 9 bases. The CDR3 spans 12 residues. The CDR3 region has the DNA TGTGCCAGCTCGACAGGGTCCAGTGAGCAGTTCTTC. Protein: CASSTGSSEQFF.

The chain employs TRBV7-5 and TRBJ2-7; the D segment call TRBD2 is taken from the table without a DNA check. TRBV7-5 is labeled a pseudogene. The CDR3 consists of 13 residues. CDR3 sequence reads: CVTPNAGAYEQYF. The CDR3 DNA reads TGTGTCACCCCGAATGCGGGAGCCTACGAGCAGTACTTC.

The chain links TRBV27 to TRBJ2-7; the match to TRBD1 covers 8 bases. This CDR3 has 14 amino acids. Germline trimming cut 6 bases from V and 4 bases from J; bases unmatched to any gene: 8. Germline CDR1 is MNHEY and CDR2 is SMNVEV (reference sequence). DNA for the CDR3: TGTGCCAGCAGCCCGGACAGGGATTGGTACGAGCAGTACTTC. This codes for CASSPDRDWYEQYF.

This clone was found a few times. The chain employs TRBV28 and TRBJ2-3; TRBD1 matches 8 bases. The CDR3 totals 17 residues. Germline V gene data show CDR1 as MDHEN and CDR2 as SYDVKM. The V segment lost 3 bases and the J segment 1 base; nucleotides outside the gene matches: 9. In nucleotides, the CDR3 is TGTGCCAGCAGTTTGTACTCAGGGGGCGGCGGCACAGATACGCAGTATTTT. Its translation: CASSLYSGGGGTDTQYF.

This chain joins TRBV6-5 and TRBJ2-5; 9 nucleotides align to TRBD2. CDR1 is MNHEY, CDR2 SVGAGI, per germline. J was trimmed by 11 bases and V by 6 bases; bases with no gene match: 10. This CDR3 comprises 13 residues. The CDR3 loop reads CASSPAGGIKQYF. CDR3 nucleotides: TGTGCCAGCAGCCCAGCGGGGGGAATTAAGCAGTACTTC.

In DNA form, the CDR3 reads TGTGCCAGCAGCCTTGCCTCCGGGACAGGGGGCGCCGAGCAGTACTTC. Its protein is CASSLASGTGGAEQYF. The gene calls are TRBV7-9 and TRBJ2-7; TRBD1 aligns across 12 bases. CDR1 is SEHNR, CDR2 FQNEAQ, per germline (reference sequence). The V gene end was trimmed by 5 bases and the J gene end by 6 bases; junction bases not matched to a gene: 11. The CDR3 covers 16 residues.

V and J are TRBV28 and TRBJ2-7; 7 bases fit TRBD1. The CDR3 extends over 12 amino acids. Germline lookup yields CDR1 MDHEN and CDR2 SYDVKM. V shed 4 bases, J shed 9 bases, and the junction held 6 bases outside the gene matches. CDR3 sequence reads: CASSSQGLGQYF. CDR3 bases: TGTGCCAGCAGTTCACAGGGGTTGGGGCAGTACTTC. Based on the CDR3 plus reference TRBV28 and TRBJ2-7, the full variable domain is DVKVTQSSRYLVKRTGEKVFLECVQDMDHENMFWYRQDPGLGLRLIYFSYDVKMKEKGDIPEGYSVSREKKERFSLILESASTNQTSMYLCASSSQGLGQYFGPGTRLTVT.

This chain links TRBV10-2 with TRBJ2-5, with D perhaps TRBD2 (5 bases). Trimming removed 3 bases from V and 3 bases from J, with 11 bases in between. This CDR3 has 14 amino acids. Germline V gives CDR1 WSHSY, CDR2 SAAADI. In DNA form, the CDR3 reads TGCGCCAGCAGTGAAATGAGGGCCAAAGAGACCCAGTACTTC. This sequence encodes CASSEMRAKETQYF.

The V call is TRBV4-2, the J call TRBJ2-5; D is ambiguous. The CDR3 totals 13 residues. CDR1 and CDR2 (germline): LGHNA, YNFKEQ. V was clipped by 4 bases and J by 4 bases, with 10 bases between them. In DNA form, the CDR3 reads TGTGCCAGCAGCCCCTTTACTGGAGAGACCCAGTACTTC. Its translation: CASSPFTGETQYF.

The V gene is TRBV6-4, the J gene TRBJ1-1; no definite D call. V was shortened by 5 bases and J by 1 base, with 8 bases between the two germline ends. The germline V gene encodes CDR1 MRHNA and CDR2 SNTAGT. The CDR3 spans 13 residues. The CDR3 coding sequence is TGTGCCAGCAGTAAGGGAGGGAACACTGAAGCTTTCTTT. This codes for CASSKGGNTEAFF.

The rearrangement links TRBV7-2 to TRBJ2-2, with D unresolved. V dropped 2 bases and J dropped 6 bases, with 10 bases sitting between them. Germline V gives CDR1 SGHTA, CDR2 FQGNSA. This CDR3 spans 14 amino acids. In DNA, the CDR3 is TGTGCCAGCAGCTTATCGGTTGCCCCCGGGGAGCTGTTTTTT. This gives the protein CASSLSVAPGELFF.

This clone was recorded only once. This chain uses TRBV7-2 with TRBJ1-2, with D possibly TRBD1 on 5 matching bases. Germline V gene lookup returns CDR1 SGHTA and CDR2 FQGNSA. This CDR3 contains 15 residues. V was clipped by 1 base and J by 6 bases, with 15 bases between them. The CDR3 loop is CASSLGSGGVDGYTF. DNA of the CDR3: TGTGCCAGCAGCTTAGGGTCGGGGGGGGTCGATGGCTACACCTTC.

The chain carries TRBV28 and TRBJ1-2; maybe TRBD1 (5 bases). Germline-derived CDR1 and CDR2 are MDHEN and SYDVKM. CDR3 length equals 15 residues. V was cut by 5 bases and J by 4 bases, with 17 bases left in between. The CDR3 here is CASSQHRSQGYGYTF. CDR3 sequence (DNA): TGTGCCAGCAGTCAACACAGGTCCCAGGGCTATGGCTACACCTTC.

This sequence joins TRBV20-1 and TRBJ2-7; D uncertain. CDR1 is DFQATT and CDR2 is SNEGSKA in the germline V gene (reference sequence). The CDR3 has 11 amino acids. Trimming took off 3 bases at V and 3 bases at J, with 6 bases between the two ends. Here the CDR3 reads CSARTNYEQYF. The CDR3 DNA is TGCAGTGCTAGGACAAACTACGAGCAGTACTTC.

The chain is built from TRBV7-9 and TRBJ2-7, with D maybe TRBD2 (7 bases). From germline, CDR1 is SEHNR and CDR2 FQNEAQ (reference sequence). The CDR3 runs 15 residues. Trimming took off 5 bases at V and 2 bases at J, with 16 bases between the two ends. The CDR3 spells CASSPRGGLAYEQYF. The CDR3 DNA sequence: TGTGCCAGCAGCCCAAGGGGGGGCTTAGCCTACGAGCAGTACTTC.

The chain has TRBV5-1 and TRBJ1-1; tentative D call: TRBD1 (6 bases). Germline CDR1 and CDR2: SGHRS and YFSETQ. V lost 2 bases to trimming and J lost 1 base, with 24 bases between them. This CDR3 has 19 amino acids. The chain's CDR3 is CASSFGQSAYILRNTEAFF. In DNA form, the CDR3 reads TGCGCCAGCAGCTTTGGACAGTCTGCGTATATCCTCCGGAACACTGAAGCTTTCTTT.

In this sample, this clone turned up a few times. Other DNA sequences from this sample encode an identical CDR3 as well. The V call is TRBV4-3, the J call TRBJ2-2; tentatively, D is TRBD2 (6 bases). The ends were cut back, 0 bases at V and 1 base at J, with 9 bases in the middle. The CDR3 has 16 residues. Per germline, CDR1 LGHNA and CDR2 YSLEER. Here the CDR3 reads CASSQDTGGNTGELFF. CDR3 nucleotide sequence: TGCGCCAGCAGCCAAGATACCGGGGGGAACACCGGGGAGCTGTTTTTT.

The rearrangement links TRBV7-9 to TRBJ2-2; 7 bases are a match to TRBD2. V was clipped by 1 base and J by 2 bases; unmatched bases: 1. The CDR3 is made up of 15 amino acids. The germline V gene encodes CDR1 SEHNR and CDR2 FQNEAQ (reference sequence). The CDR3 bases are TGTGCCAGCAGCTTAGGCGGGGGAAACACCGGGGAGCTGTTTTTT. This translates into CASSLGGGNTGELFF.

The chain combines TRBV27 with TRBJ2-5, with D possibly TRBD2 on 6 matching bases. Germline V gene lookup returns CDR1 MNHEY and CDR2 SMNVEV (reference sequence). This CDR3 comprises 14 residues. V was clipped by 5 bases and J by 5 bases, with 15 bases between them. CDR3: CASSPGGPGETQYF. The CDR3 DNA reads TGTGCCAGCAGTCCCGGGGGACCGGGGGAGACCCAGTACTTC.